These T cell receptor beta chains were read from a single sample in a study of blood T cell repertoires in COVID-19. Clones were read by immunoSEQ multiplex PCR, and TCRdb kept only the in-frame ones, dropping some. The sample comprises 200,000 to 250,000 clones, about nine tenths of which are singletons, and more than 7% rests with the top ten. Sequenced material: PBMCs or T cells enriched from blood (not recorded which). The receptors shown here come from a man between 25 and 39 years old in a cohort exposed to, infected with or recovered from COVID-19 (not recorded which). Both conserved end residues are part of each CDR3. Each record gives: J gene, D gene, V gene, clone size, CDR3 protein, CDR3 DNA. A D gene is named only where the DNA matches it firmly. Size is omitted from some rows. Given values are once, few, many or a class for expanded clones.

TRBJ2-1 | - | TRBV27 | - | CASSFLSVVDNEQFF | TGTGCCAGCAGTTTTCTTAGCGTAGTGGACAATGAGCAGTTCTTC
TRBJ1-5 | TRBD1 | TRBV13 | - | CASSRGQVRPQHF | TGTGCCAGTTCTCGAGGACAGGTAAGGCCCCAGCATTTT
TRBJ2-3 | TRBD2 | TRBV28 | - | CASSGRAGTDTQYF | TGTGCCAGTAGCGGGAGGGCCGGCACAGATACGCAGTATTTT
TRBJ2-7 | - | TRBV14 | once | CASSQAGERREQYF | TGTGCCAGCAGCCAAGCAGGGGAGAGACGTGAGCAGTACTTC
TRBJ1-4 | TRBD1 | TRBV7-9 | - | CASSLKRRTGREKLFF | TGTGCCAGCAGCTTAAAGAGAAGGACAGGGAGAGAAAAACTGTTTTTT
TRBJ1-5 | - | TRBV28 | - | CASCLGSARNQPQHF | TGTGCCAGCTGCCTTGGTTCAGCGAGGAATCAGCCCCAGCATTTT
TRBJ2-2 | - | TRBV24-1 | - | CATRPGHPNTGELFF | TGTGCCACCAGGCCGGGACACCCGAACACCGGGGAGCTGTTTTTT
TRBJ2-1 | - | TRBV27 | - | CASSFIGGEQFF | TGTGCCAGCAGTTTCATAGGAGGTGAGCAGTTCTTC
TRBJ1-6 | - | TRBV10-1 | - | CASTLLPLPRVFF | TGCGCCAGCACCCTACTGCCCCTCCCGCGGGTTTTTTTT
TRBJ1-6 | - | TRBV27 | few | CASSFLRSPLHF | TGTGCCAGCAGTTTTCTAAGATCACCCCTCCACTTT